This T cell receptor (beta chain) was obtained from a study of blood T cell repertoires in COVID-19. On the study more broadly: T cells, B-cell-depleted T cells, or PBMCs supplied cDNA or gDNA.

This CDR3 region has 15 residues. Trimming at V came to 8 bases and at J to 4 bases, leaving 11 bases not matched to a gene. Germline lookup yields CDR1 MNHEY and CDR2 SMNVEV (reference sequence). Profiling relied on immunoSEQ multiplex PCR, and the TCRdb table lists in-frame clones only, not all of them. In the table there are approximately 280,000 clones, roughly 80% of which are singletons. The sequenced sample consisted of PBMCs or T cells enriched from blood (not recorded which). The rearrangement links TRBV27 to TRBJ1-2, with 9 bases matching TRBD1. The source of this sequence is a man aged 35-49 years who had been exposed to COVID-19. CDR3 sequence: CASSQTGQGSYGYTF. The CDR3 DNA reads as TGTGCCAGCTCCCAAACGGGACAGGGCTCCTATGGCTACACCTTC.